This TCR beta chain appears in the sequencing data of a study of early stage breast cancer tumors. As for the study in general: ER+/PR+/HER2- status applied to about 70% of the 16 invasive breast tumors. Study results and caveats: Enriched TCRB sequences shared across patients were mostly commonly generated sequences. Tumor and normal breast were distinguished via blood comparison in 14 of 16 patients.

Repertoires were generated with immunoSEQ multiplex PCR, while TCRdb's copy carries only in-frame clones and drops some. Of about 34,000 clones in the sample, 74% were seen once. Concerning this clone: The antigen is unknown.

About 17-50 mg of tumor tissue was diced per sample. This CDR3 has 14 residues. Losses at the gene ends were 3 bases for V and 9 bases for J; bases not matched to a gene: 9. Germline V lookup: CDR1 SGDLS, CDR2 YYNGEE. This clonotype originated in a person aged 25 to 39 with breast cancer. The rearrangement links TRBV9 to TRBJ2-1, with 7 bases lining up with TRBD1. Sequencing used breast tumor tissue. CDR3 nucleotide sequence: TGTGCCAGCAGCGCCGGGACAGTGTTCTCTGAGCAGTTCTTC. This sequence encodes CASSAGTVFSEQFF.